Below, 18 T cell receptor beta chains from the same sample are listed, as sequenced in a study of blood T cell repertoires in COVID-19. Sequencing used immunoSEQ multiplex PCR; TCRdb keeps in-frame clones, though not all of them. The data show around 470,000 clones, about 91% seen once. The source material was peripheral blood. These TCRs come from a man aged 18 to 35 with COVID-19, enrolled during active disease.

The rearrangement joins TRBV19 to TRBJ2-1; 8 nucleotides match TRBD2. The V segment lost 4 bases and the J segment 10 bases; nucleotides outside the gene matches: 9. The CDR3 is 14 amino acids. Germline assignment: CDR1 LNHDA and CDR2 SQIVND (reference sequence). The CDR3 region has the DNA TGTGCCAGTAGTACGGGACTAGGACCAAACGAGCAGTTCTTC. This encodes CASSTGLGPNEQFF.

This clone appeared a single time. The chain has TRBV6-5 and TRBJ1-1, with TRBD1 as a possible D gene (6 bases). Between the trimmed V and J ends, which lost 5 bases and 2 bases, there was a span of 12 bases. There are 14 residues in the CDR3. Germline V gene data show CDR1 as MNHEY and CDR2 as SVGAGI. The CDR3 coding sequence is TGTGCCAGCAGTCCCGGGACAAAAAACACTGAAGCTTTCTTT. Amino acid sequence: CASSPGTKNTEAFF.

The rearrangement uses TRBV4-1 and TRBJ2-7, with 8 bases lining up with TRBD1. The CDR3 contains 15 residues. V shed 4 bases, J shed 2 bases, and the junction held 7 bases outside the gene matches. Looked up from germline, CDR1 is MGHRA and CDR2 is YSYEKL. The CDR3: CASSLTTGVAYEQYF. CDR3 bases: TGCGCCAGCAGCCTTACGACAGGGGTGGCCTACGAGCAGTACTTC.

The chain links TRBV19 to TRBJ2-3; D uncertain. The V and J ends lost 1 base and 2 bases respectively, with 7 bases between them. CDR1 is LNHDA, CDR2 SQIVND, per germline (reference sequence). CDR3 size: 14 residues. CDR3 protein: CASSIGQFTDTQYF. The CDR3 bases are TGTGCCAGTAGTATAGGCCAGTTCACAGATACGCAGTATTTT. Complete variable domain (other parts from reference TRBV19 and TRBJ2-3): DGGITQSPKYLFRKEGQNVTLSCEQNLNHDAMYWYRQDPGQGLRLIYYSQIVNDFQKGDIAEGYSVSREKKESFPLTVTSAQKNPTAFYLCASSIGQFTDTQYFGPGTRLTVL.

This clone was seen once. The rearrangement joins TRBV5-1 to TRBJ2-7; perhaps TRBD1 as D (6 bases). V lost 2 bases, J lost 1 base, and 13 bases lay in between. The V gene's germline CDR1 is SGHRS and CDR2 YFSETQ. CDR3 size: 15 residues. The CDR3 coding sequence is TGCGCCAGCAGCTTCCTAGGGGGAGATTCCTACGAGCAGTACTTC. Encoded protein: CASSFLGGDSYEQYF.

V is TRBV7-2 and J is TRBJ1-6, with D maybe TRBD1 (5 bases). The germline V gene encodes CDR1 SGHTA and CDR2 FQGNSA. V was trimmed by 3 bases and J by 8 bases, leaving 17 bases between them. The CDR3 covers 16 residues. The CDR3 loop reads CASSFDQGVLHSPLHF. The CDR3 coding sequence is TGTGCCAGCAGCTTTGACCAGGGCGTTCTTCATTCACCCCTCCACTTT.

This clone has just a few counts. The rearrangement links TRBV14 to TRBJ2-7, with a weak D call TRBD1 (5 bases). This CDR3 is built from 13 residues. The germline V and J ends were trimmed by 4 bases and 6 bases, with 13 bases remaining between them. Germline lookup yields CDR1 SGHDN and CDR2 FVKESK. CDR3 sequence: CASSPHLGAEQYF. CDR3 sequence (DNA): TGTGCCAGCAGCCCCCATCTTGGGGCCGAGCAGTACTTC. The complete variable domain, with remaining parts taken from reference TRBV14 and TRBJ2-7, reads EAGVTQFPSHSVIEKGQTVTLRCDPISGHDNLYWYRRVMGKEIKFLLHFVKESKQDESGMPNNRFLAERTGGTYSTLKVQPAELEDSGVYFCASSPHLGAEQYFGPGTRLTVT.

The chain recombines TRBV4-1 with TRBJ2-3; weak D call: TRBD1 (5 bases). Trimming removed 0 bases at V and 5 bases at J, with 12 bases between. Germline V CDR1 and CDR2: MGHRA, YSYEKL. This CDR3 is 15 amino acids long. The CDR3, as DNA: TGCGCCAGCAGCCAAGAGGGCAGGGAAGTAGATACGCAGTATTTT. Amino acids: CASSQEGREVDTQYF.

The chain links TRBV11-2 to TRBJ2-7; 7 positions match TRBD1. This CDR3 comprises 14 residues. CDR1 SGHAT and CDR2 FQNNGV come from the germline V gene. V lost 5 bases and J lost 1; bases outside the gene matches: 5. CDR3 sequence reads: CASSVRQGSYEQYF. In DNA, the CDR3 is TGTGCCAGCAGCGTGCGACAGGGTTCCTACGAGCAGTACTTC. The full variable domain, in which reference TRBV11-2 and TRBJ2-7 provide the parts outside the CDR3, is EAGVAQSPRYKIIEKRQSVAFWCNPISGHATLYWYQQILGQGPKLLIQFQNNGVVDDSQLPKDRFSAERLKGVDSTLKIQPAKLEDSAVYLCASSVRQGSYEQYFGPGTRLTVT.

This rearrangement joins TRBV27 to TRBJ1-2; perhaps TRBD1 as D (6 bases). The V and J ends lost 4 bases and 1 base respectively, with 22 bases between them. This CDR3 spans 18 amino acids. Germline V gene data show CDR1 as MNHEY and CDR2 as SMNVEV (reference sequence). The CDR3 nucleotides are TGTGCCAGCAGTTCCATATTCCCTTTCGACAGGAGTAACTATGGCTACACCTTC. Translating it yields CASSSIFPFDRSNYGYTF.

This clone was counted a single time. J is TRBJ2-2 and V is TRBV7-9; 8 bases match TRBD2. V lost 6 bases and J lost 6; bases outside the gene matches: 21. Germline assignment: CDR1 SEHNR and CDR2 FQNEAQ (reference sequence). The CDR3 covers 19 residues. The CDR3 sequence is CASSLGQLGGAGAPGELFF. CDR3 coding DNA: TGTGCCAGCAGTTTGGGCCAACTCGGTGGAGCGGGAGCCCCCGGGGAGCTGTTTTTT.

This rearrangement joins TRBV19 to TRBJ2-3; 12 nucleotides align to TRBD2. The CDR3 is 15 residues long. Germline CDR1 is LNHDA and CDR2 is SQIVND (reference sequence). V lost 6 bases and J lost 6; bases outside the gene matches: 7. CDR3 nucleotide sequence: TGTGCCAGTAGCTTGACTAGCGGGAGCGTCGATACGCAGTATTTT. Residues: CASSLTSGSVDTQYF.

The chain's CDR3 is CASSLDRGWGMNTEAFF. The CDR3 DNA sequence: TGCGCCAGCAGCTTAGACAGGGGATGGGGCATGAACACTGAAGCTTTCTTT. The genes are TRBV5-1 and TRBJ1-1; TRBD1 aligns across 8 bases. Germline CDR1 is SGHRS and CDR2 is YFSETQ. The CDR3 length is 17 residues. V shed 2 bases and J 0 bases; nucleotides not matched to a gene: 9.

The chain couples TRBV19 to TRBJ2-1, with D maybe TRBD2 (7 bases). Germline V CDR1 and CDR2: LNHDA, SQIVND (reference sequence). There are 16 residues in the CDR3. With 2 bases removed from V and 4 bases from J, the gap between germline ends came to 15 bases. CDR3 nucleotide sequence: TGTGCCAGTAGTATAAAGGGGGGGACACCTTACAATGAGCAGTTCTTC. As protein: CASSIKGGTPYNEQFF.

The CDR3: CASTATSTEAFF. The DNA for the CDR3 is TGTGCCAGCACTGCGACATCCACTGAAGCTTTCTTT. The chain employs TRBV2 and TRBJ1-1; D not resolved. The germline gives CDR1 SNHLY, CDR2 FYNNEI. This CDR3 comprises 12 residues. Trimming removed 7 bases at V and 4 bases at J, with 10 bases between.

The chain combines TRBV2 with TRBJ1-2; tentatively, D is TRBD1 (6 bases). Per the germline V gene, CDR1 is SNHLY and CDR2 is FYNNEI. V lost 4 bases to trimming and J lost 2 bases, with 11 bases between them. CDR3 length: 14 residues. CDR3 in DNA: TGTGCCAGCAGTGCGGGTGGGGGCAACTATGGCTACACCTTC. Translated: CASSAGGGNYGYTF.

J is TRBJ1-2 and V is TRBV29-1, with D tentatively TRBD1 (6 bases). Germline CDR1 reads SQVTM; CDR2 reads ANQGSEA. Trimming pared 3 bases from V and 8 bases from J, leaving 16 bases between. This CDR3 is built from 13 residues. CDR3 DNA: TGCAGCGTTGATGAGTGGGAGCAGGGGGGCTACACCTTC. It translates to CSVDEWEQGGYTF. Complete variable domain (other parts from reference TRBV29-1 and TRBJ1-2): SAVISQKPSRDICQRGTSLTIQCQVDSQVTMMFWYRQQPGQSLTLIATANQGSEATYESGFVIDKFPISRPNLTFSTLTVSNMSPEDSSIYLCSVDEWEQGGYTFGSGTRLTVV.

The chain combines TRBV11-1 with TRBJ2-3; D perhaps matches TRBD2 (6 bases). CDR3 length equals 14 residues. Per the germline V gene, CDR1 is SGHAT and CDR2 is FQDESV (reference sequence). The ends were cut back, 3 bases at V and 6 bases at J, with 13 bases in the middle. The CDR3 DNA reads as TGTGCCAGCAGCTTTGGAGGGCCTAAGGATACGCAGTATTTT. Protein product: CASSFGGPKDTQYF.